This entry concerns a single TCR beta chain. The antigen remains unidentified. One junction end disagrees with the germline gene, perhaps due to a read error. Both 60 Vbeta primers and 13 Jbeta primers went into the PCR. Original processing notes: There were about 86 million unique TCR beta chains by a later count, and approximately 11 million of them were shared. Using immunoSEQ multiplex PCR, the repertoire was profiled, and TCRdb retains in-frame clones only, with some absent. V and J calls and clone size are given by that table; D and trimming were obtained from the DNA. This sample has about 130,000 clones, with 65% to 75% found just once. The data are from a study of cytomegalovirus exposure and HLA in healthy donors. Regarding the study as a whole: An analysis done earlier found most TCR beta V segments productive about 87% or about 30% of the time. A link between a missense DCLRE1C variant and TCR beta V- and J-gene trimming emerged from a later analysis. Sequences of the TCR beta chain were said to predict the HLA-A and HLA-B alleles of most subjects accurately.

The receptor's source is a man between 35 and 55 years old in good health and CMV-seropositive. Sequencing used PBMCs.

DNA for the CDR3: TGTGCCAGCAGTCTCTCTAGCGGGGGGCTCACCGGGGAGGTGTTTTTT. This translates into CASSLSSGGLTGEVFF. V is TRBV27 and J is TRBJ2-2; 11 bases line up with TRBD2. Germline loops: CDR1 MNHEY, CDR2 SMNVEV (reference sequence). CDR3 size: 16 residues.